What follows describes a single TCR beta chain. Per the study methods: For nucleated cells, counts were estimated from reference gene primer amplification. Assay: immunoSEQ multiplex PCR; the TCRdb copy retains only in-frame clones and omits some. The DNA gave D and trimming, while V, J and clone size come from that table. The sample contains approximately 65,000 clones, around 80% of which appear only once. This sample was included in a study of blood T cell repertoires in COVID-19. Study information: Sites across the United States, Italy and Spain contributed samples from acute and convalescent COVID-19.

Germline CDR1 is SGHRS and CDR2 is YFSETQ. The CDR3 contains 14 residues. Trimming shortened V by 0 bases and J by 8 bases, and 12 bases separated the two germline ends. The clonotype originates from a man aged 80 or over with acute or convalescent COVID-19. The chain links TRBV5-1 to TRBJ2-1, with D perhaps matching TRBD2 (5 bases). The sample consisted of peripheral blood. The CDR3 bases are TGCGCCAGCAGCTTGGACCGGGAAGAGTATGAGCAGTTCTTC. Protein product: CASSLDREEYEQFF.